The present T cell receptor beta chain was sequenced within a study of blood T cells in healthy people across ages. This clonotype was recorded a few times. V lost 6 bases, J lost 9 bases, and 8 bases stayed unmatched. Germline CDR1 is SGHDT and CDR2 is YYEEEE. The CDR3 runs to 14 residues. PCR was performed a second time for about 7 to 11 cycles using a sample-barcoded 5' primer and a J-beta primer mix. One entry per CDR3 protein results from TCRdb running MiXCR on the 5' RACE reads. The sample carries about 930,000 distinct CDR3 sequences, almost 30% recorded once. This same sample was also part of a study on T cells of mothers and their children. As that report states: With unrelated pairs as the comparison, related mother-child pairs had a slightly higher overlap that was not significant.

This chain joins TRBV5-6 and TRBJ2-1; TRBD1 matches 11 bases. This clonotype originated in a woman between 35 and 50 years old in good health. The sample consisted of blood. CDR3 DNA: TGTGCCAGCAAGCGAGGACAGGGGGCTGGTGAGCAGTTCTTC. Its translation is CASKRGQGAGEQFF.